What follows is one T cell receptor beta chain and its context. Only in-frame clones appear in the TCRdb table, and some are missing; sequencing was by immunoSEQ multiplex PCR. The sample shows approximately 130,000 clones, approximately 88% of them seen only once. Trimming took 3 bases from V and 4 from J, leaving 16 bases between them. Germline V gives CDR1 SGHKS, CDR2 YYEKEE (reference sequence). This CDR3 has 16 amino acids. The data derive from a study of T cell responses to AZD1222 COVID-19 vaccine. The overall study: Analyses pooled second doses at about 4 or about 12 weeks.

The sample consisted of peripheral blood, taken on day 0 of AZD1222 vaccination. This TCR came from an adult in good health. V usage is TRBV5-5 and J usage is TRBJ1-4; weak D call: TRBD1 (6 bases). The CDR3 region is CASSSQPQGLNEKLFF. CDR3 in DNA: TGTGCCAGCAGCTCCCAACCGCAGGGGCTTAATGAAAAACTGTTTTTT. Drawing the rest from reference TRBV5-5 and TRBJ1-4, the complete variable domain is DAGVTQSPTHLIKTRGQQVTLRCSPISGHKSVSWYQQVLGQGPQFIFQYYEKEERGRGNFPDRFSARQFPNYSSELNVNALLLGDSALYLCASSSQPQGLNEKLFFGSGTQLSVL.